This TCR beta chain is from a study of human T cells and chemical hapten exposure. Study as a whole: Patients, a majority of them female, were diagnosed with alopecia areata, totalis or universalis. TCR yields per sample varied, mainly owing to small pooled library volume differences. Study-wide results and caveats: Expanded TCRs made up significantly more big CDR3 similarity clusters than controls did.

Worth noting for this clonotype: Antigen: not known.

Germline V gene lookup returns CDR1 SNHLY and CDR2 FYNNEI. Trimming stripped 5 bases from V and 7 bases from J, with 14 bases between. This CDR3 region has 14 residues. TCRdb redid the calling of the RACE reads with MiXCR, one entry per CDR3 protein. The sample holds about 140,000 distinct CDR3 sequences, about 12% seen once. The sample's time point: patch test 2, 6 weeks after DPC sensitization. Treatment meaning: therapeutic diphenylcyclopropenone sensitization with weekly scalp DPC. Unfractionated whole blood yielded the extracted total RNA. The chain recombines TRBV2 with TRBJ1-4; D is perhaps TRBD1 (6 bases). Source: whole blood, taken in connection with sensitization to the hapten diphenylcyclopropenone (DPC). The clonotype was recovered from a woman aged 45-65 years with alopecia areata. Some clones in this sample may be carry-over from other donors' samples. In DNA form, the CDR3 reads TGTGCCAGCAGTCGGACGGGGGCGCCTGAAAAACTGTTTTTT. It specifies CASSRTGAPEKLFF.